This entry concerns a single T cell receptor beta chain. The antigen is not known. This sample was taken from a study of T cells in Graves' hyperthyroidism and ophthalmopathy. Overall study results and limits: Ophthalmopathy was model-predicted a median around seven months pre-onset.

Researchers defined stable Graves' hyperthyroidism as no ophthalmopathy progression within 18 months. TCR beta CDR3 regions were amplified from RNA transcripts. A set of HTBI primers served as the primers for a first-round RT-PCR of the TCR CDR3. TCRdb passed the multiplex PCR reads through MiXCR, listing each CDR3 protein once. The sample has about 620,000 distinct CDR3 sequences, around 15% seen once. The CDR3 spans 16 residues. V shed 0 bases, J shed 3 bases, and the junction held 8 bases outside the gene matches. Germline V gene lookup returns CDR1 SGDLS and CDR2 YYNGEE. The source is a woman aged 25 to 39 with Graves' hyperthyroidism. The J gene is TRBJ2-7, the V gene TRBV9; 8 bases line up with TRBD2. Sequencing used blood. The CDR3 sequence: CASSVGGAGDFYEQYF. The CDR3 nucleotides are TGTGCCAGCAGCGTAGGGGGAGCGGGAGATTTCTACGAGCAGTACTTC. The variable domain in full, with the rest retrieved from reference TRBV9 and TRBJ2-7, is DSGVTQTPKHLITATGQRVTLRCSPRSGDLSVYWYQQSLDQGLQFLIQYYNGEERAKGNILERFSAQQFPDLHSELNLSSLELGDSALYFCASSVGGAGDFYEQYFGPGTRLTVT.